A single sample gave rise to the 10 T cell receptor beta chains below, sequenced in a study of blood T cells in healthy people across ages. A J-beta primer mix and a sample-barcoded 5' primer were used in a second PCR of roughly 6 to 12 cycles. MiXCR, applied by TCRdb to the 5' RACE reads, yields one record per CDR3 protein. The sample carries roughly 800,000 distinct CDR3 sequences, more than 45% recorded once. Sequencing input: blood. Receptors were obtained from a man aged 25 to 45 in good health.

V gene TRBV20-1 combines with J gene TRBJ2-3; 8 bases are a match to TRBD2. The CDR3 spans 15 residues. Germline loops: CDR1 DFQATT, CDR2 SNEGSKA (reference sequence). The trim removed 1 base at V and 4 bases at J, leaving 7 bases unmatched. CDR3 DNA: TGCAGTGCTAGAGGACTAGCGATCGTTGCAGATACGCAGTATTTT. It codes for CSARGLAIVADTQYF.

CDR3 bases: TGTGCCAGCAGCTTACCTAGCGGGAACCCCAGTGAGCAGTTCTTC. Translating it yields CASSLPSGNPSEQFF. The chain links TRBV6-2 or TRBV6-3 to TRBJ2-1; 9 nucleotides align to TRBD2. CDR1 is MNHEY and CDR2 is SVGEGT in the germline V gene. Unmatched junction bases numbered 12, after V lost 6 bases and J lost 9 bases. The CDR3 extends over 15 amino acids.

V is TRBV5-5 and J is TRBJ1-3; D unclear. V was shortened by 2 bases and J by 2 bases, with 14 bases between the two germline ends. CDR1 and CDR2 (germline): SGHKS, YYEKEE (reference sequence). The CDR3 has 16 residues. The CDR3: CASSLFLRSPGNTIYF. Here the CDR3 DNA reads TGTGCCAGCAGCTTATTCCTCCGCTCTCCTGGAAACACCATATATTTT.

This sequence joins TRBV4-2 and TRBJ1-2; perhaps TRBD1 as D (6 bases). CDR3 length equals 11 residues. With 6 bases removed from V and 7 bases from J, the gap between germline ends came to 9 bases. Germline V lookup: CDR1 LGHNA, CDR2 YNFKEQ. The CDR3 here is CASREGGGYTF. CDR3 DNA: TGTGCCAGCAGAGAGGGGGGTGGCTACACCTTC.

This chain uses TRBV7-9 with TRBJ2-7; perhaps TRBD1 as D (7 bases). V dropped 3 bases and J dropped 2 bases, with 17 bases sitting between them. Germline values: CDR1 SEHNR, CDR2 FQNEAQ (reference sequence). The CDR3 contains 16 residues. The CDR3 reads CASSFGGQKRTYEQYF. CDR3 nucleotides: TGTGCCAGCAGCTTCGGGGGACAGAAAAGAACCTACGAGCAGTACTTC.

The rearrangement joins TRBV12-5 to TRBJ2-7, with D uncertain. In germline, CDR1 is LGHNT, CDR2 FRNRAP. V gave up 1 base and J gave up 4 bases, with 11 bases separating them. The CDR3 length is 14 residues. CDR3 nucleotide sequence: TGTGCTAGTGGTTTGGAAACTTTCGCTTACGAGCAGTACTTC. Amino acid sequence: CASGLETFAYEQYF.

This clonotype was seen more than once but under ten times. This chain links TRBV29-1 with TRBJ2-4; the D gene is possibly TRBD2 (6 bases). Matching the DNA end better, TRBJ2-7 makes the J call doubtful. This CDR3 comprises 15 residues. Germline-derived CDR1 and CDR2 are SQVTM and ANQGSEA. The CDR3 DNA follows: TGCAGCGTTGAAGACAGAGCAATGGGGACTTACGAGCAGTACTTC. Its translation: CSVEDRAMGTYEQYF.

V gene TRBV15 combines with J gene TRBJ2-6; D ambiguous. Germline V lookup: CDR1 LNHNV, CDR2 YYDKDF (reference sequence). Trimming left V 8 bases short and J 0 bases short, with 14 bases between. The length of the CDR3 is 16 residues. This CDR3 reads CATSKLGYSGANVLTF. CDR3 sequence (DNA): TGTGCCACCTCAAAACTGGGGTACTCTGGGGCCAACGTCCTGACTTTC.

CDR3 nucleotides: TGCGCCAGCAGCTTAGACAACAGCGATTCACCCCTCCACTTT. Protein sequence: CASSLDNSDSPLHF. This chain uses TRBV5-1 with TRBJ1-6; D is undetermined. This CDR3 has 14 amino acids. Germline loops: CDR1 SGHRS, CDR2 YFSETQ. The V and J ends lost 2 bases and 8 bases respectively, with 11 bases between them.

The chain links TRBV20-1 to TRBJ2-3, with 7 bases identical to TRBD2. Per the germline V gene, CDR1 is DFQATT and CDR2 is SNEGSKA (reference sequence). CDR3 length equals 15 residues. Unmatched junction bases numbered 4, after V lost 0 bases and J lost 1 base. CDR3 in amino acids: CSARDYRGGTDTQYF. The CDR3 region has the DNA TGCAGTGCTAGAGATTACCGGGGGGGCACAGATACGCAGTATTTT.